The T cell receptor (beta chain) under discussion was sequenced for a study of human T cells and chemical hapten exposure. The wider study: Patch tests put 0.01% DPC on the upper back, and the results were checked at 6 days.

Germline V gives CDR1 LNHNV, CDR2 YYDKDF (reference sequence). The CDR3 has 16 residues. With 1 base clipped from V and 3 bases from J, the junction kept 8 bases outside the gene matches. Whole-study results and caveats: Since the donors had alopecia, their immune response may not be the same as that of healthy people.

TCRdb re-called the RACE reads with MiXCR, one entry per CDR3 protein. Among some 330,000 distinct CDR3 sequences listed, around 5.5% were seen once. Sample time point: pre-sensitization, week 0. Regarding treatment: therapeutic diphenylcyclopropenone sensitization with weekly scalp DPC. Every patch test was put on after a blood sample was taken. Patients had alopecia, were aged 18 to 70, and were not pregnant. Comments on this clonotype: Antigen unknown.

The clonotype was recovered from a woman aged 18-29 years with alopecia areata. Some clones in this sample may be carry-over from other donors' samples. Specimen: whole blood, collected in connection with sensitization to the hapten diphenylcyclopropenone (DPC). The J gene is TRBJ1-1, the V gene TRBV15; TRBD1 matches at 7 bases. The CDR3, as DNA: TGTGCCACCAGCAGAGGGGACAGCGGGTTTGACACTGAAGCTTTCTTT. Translation: CATSRGDSGFDTEAFF.